What follows describes a single T cell receptor beta chain. Study processing details: The authors estimated nucleated cell counts from reference gene primer amplification. Here immunoSEQ multiplex PCR was the method, and the copy in TCRdb shows in-frame clones only, minus some. V and J calls and clone size are those listed in that table; D and trimming were worked out from the DNA. The table lists over 70,000 clones, about nine tenths of them singletons. These data belong to a study of blood T cell repertoires in COVID-19. Study at large: T cells, B-cell-depleted T cells, or PBMCs provided the cDNA or gDNA that served as material.

Germline values: CDR1 SGHKS, CDR2 YYEKEE (reference sequence). With V trimmed by 3 bases and J by 1 base, 8 bases remained unmatched. The CDR3 length is 17 residues. The sequenced sample was peripheral blood. This TCR was sampled from a human donor in a cohort sampled during active COVID-19. The chain is built from TRBV5-5 and TRBJ2-2; 8 bases match TRBD1. The CDR3 loop reads CASSSIAGQVNTGELFF. The CDR3 bases are TGTGCCAGCAGCTCGATTGCGGGACAGGTGAACACCGGGGAGCTGTTTTTT.